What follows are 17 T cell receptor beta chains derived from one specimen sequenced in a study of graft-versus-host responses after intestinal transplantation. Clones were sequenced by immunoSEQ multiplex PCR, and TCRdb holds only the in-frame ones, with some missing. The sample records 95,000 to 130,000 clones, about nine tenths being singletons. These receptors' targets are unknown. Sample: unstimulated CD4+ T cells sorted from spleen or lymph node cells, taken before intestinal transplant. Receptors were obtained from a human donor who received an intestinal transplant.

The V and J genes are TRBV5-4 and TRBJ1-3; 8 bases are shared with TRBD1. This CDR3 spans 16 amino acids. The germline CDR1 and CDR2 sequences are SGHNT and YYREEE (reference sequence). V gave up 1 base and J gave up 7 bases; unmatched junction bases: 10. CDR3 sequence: CASSLPLGQGGNTIYF. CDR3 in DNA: TGTGCCAGCAGCTTGCCGCTCGGACAGGGAGGGAACACCATATATTTT.

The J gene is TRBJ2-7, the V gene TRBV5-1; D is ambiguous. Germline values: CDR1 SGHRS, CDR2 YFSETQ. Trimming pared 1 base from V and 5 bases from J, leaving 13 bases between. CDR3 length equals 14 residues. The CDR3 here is CASSLSVPPNEQYF. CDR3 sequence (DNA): TGCGCCAGCAGCTTGAGCGTCCCTCCCAACGAGCAGTACTTC. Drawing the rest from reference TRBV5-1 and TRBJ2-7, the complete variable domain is KAGVTQTPRYLIKTRGQQVTLSCSPISGHRSVSWYQQTPGQGLQFLFEYFSETQRNKGNFPGRFSGRQFSNSRSEMNVSTLELGDSALYLCASSLSVPPNEQYFGPGTRLTVT.

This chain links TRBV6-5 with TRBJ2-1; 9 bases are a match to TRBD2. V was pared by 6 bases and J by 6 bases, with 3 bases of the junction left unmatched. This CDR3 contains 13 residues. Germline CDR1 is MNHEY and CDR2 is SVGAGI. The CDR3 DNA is TGTGCCAGCAGGGTAGCGGGAGCCAATGAGCAGTTCTTC. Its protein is CASRVAGANEQFF.

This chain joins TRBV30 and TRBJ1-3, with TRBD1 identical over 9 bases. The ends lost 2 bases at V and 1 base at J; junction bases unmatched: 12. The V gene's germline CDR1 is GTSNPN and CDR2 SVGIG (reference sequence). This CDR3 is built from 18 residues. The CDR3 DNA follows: TGTGCCTGGAGTAATTATCCCGGGACAGGGCGTTCTGGAAACACCATATATTTT. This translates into CAWSNYPGTGRSGNTIYF.

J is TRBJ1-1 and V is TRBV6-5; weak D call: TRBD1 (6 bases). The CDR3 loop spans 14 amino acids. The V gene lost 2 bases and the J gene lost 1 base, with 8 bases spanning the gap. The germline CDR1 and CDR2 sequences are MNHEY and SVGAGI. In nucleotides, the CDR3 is TGTGCCAGCAGTTACGCGGGGGCGAACACTGAAGCTTTCTTT. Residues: CASSYAGANTEAFF.

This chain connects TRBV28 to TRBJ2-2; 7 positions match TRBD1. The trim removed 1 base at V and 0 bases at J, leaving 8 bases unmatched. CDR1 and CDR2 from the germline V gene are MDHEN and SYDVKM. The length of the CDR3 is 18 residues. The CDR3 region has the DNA TGTGCCAGCAGTTTATTCGCGGACAGGCGTGCGAACACCGGGGAGCTGTTTTTT. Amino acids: CASSLFADRRANTGELFF.

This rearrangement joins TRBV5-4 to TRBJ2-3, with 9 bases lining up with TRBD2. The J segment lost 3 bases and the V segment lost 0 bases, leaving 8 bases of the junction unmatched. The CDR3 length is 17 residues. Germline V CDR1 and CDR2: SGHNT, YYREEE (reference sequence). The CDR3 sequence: CASSLGRLAGSTDTQYF. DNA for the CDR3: TGTGCCAGCAGCTTGGGGCGGCTAGCGGGGTCTACAGATACGCAGTATTTT.

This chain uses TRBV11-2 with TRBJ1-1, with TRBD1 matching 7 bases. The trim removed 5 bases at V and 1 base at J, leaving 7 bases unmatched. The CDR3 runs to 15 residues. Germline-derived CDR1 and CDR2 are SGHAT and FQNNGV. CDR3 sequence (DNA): TGTGCCAGCAGCCGAGACAGGGTCGAGAACACTGAAGCTTTCTTT. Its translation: CASSRDRVENTEAFF.

CDR3 loop: CATSPGLAGGWVQETQYF. Written as DNA, the CDR3 is TGTGCCACCAGCCCAGGACTAGCGGGAGGATGGGTCCAAGAGACCCAGTACTTC. The rearrangement joins TRBV15 to TRBJ2-5, with 14 bases lining up with TRBD2. V lost 5 bases to trimming and J lost 1 base; unmatched junction nucleotides: 9. This CDR3 comprises 18 residues. Germline V gives CDR1 LNHNV, CDR2 YYDKDF (reference sequence).

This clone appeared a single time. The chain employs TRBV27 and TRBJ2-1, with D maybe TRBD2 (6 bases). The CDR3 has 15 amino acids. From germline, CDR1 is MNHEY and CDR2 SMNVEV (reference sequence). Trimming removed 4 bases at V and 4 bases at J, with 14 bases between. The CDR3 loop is CASSSRWDFYNEQFF. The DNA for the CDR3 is TGTGCCAGCAGTTCCCGATGGGACTTTTACAATGAGCAGTTCTTC.

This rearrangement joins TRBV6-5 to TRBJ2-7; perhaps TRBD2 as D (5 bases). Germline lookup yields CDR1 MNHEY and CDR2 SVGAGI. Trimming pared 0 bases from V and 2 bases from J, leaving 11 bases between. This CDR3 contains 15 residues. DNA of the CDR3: TGTGCCAGCAGTTACTCAGGCGGTAGCGCCTACGAGCAGTACTTC. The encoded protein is CASSYSGGSAYEQYF.

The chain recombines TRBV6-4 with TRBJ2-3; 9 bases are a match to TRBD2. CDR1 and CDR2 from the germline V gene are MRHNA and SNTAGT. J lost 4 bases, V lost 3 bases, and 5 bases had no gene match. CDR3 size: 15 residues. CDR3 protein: CASSEEVAGADTQYF. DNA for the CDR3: TGTGCCAGCAGTGAAGAGGTAGCGGGAGCAGATACGCAGTATTTT.

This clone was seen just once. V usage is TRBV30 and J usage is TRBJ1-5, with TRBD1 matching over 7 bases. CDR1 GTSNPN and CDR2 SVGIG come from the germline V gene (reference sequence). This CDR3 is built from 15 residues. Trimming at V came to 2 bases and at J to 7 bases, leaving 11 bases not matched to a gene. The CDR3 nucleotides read TGTGCCTGGAGTACTATCACAGGGGTCGGACAGCCCCAGCATTTT. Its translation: CAWSTITGVGQPQHF.

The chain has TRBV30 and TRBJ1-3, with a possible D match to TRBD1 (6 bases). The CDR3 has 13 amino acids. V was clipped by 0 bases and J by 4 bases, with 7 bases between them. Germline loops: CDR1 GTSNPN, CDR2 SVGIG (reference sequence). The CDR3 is CAWSVGQGNTIYF. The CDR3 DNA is TGTGCCTGGAGTGTTGGACAGGGAAACACCATATATTTT. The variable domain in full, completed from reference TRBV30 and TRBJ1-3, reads SQTIHQWPATLVQPVGSPLSLECTVEGTSNPNLYWYRQAAGRGLQLLFYSVGIGQISSEVPQNLSASRPQDRQFILSSKKLLLSDSGFYLCAWSVGQGNTIYFGEGSWLTVV.

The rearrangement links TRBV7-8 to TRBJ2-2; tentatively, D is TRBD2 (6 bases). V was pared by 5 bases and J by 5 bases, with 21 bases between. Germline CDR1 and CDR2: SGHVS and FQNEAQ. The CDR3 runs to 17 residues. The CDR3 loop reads CASSHPAGGSVTGELFF. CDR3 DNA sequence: TGTGCCAGCAGCCATCCCGCTGGGGGGAGTGTGACCGGGGAGCTGTTTTTT. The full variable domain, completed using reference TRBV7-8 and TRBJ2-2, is GAGVSQSPRYKVAKRGQDVALRCDPISGHVSLFWYQQALGQGPEFLTYFQNEAQLDKSGLPSDRFFAERPEGSVSTLKIQRTQQEDSAVYLCASSHPAGGSVTGELFFGEGSRLTVL.

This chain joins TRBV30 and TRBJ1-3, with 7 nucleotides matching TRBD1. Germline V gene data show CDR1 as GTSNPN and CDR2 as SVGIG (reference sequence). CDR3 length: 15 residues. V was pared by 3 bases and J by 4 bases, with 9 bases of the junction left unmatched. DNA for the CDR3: TGTGCCTGGAGAGGGGGCAGTGGGAGAGGAAACACCATATATTTT. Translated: CAWRGGSGRGNTIYF.

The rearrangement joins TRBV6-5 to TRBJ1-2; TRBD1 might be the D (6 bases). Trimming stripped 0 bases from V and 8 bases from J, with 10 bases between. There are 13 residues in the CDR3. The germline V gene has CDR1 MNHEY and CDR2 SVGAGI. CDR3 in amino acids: CASSYSRGDGYTF. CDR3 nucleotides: TGTGCCAGCAGTTACTCCAGGGGAGACGGCTACACCTTC.